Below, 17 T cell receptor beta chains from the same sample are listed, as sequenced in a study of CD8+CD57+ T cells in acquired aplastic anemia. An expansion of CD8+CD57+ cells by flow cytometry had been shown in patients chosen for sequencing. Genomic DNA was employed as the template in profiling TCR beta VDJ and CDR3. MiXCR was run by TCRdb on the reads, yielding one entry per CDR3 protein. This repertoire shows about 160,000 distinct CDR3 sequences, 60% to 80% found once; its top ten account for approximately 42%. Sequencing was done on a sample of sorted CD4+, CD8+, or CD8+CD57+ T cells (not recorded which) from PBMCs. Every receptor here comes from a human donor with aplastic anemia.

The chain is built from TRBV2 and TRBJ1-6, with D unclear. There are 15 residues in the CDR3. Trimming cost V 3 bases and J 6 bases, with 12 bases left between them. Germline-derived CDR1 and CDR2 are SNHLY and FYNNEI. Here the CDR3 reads CASSDRPGSNSPLHF. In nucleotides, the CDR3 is TGTGCCAGCAGTGATAGACCTGGCTCTAATTCACCCCTCCACTTT. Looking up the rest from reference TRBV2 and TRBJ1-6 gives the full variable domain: EPEVTQTPSHQVTQMGQEVILRCVPISNHLYFYWYRQILGQKVEFLVSFYNNEISEKSEIFDDQFSVERPDGSNFTLKIRSTKLEDSAMYFCASSDRPGSNSPLHFGNGTRLTVT.

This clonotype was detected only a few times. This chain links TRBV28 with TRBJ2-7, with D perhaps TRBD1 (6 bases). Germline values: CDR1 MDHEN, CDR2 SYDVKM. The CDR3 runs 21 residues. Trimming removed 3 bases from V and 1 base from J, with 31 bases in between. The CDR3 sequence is CASSFSVPRGIPGPISYEQYF. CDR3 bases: TGTGCCAGCAGTTTCTCCGTCCCGAGGGGGATACCGGGCCCCATTTCCTACGAGCAGTACTTC.

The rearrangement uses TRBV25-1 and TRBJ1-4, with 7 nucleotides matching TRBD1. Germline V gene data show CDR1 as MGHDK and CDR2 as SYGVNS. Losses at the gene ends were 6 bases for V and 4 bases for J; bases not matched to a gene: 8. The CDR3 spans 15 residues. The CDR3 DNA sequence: TGTGCCAGCAGCTTGCGGGGACAGAATAATGAAAAACTGTTTTTT. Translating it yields CASSLRGQNNEKLFF.

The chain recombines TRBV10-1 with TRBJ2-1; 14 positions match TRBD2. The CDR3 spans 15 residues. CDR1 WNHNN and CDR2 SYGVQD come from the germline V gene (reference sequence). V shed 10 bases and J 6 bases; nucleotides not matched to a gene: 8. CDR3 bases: TGCGCCACCTCAACCGGGACTAGCGGGAGCAATGAGCAGTTCTTC. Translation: CATSTGTSGSNEQFF.

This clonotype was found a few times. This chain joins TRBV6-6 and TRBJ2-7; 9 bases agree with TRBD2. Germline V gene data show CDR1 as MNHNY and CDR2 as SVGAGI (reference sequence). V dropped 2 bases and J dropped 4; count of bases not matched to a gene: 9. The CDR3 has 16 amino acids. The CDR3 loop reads CASSYQRGGGAYEQYF. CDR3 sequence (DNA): TGTGCCAGCAGTTACCAAAGGGGCGGGGGGGCTTACGAGCAGTACTTC.

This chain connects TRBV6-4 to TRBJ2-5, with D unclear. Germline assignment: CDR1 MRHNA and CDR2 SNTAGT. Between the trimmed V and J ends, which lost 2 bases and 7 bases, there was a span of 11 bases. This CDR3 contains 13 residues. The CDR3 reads CASSDEADGTQYF. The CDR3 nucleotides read TGTGCCAGCAGTGACGAGGCAGACGGGACCCAGTACTTC.

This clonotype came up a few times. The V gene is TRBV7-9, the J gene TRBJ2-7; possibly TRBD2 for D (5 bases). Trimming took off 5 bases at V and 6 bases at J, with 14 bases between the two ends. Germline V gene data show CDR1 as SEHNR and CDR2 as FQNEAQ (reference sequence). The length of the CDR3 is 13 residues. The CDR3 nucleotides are TGTGCCAGCAGCCCGAGGTACGGAGGCGAGCAGTACTTC. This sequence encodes CASSPRYGGEQYF.

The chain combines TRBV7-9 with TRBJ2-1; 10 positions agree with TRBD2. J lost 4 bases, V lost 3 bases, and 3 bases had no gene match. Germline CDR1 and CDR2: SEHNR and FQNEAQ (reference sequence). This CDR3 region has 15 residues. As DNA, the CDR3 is TGTGCCAGCAGCTTGAGCGGGAGGGTATACAATGAGCAGTTCTTC. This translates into CASSLSGRVYNEQFF.

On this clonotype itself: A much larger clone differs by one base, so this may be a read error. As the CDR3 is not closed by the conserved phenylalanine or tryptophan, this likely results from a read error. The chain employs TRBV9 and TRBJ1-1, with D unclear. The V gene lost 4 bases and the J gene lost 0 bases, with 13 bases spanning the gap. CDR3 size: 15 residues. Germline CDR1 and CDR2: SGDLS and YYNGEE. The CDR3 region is CASSPRGNMNTEAFL. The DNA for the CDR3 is TGTGCCAGCAGCCCTCGAGGGAATATGAACACTGAAGCTTTCCTT.

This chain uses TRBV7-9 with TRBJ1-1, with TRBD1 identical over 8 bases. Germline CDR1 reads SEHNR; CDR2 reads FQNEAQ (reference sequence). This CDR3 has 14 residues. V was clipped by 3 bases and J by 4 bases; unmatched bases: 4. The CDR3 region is CASSFQGAGTEAFF. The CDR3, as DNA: TGTGCCAGCAGCTTCCAGGGGGCAGGCACTGAAGCTTTCTTT.

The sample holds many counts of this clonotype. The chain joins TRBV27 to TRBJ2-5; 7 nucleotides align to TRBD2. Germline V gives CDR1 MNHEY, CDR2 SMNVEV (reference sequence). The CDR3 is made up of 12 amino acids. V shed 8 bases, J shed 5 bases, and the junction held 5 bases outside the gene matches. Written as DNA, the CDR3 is TGTGCCAGCCGGGGGGTTTTGGAGACCCAGTACTTC. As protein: CASRGVLETQYF.

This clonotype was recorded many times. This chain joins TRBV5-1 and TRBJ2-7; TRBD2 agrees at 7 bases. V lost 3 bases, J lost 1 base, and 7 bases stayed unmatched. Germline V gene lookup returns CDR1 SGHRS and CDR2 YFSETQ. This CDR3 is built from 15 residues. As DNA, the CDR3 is TGCGCCAGCAGCTCAATGCGGGGGACGTCCTACGAGCAGTACTTC. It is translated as CASSSMRGTSYEQYF. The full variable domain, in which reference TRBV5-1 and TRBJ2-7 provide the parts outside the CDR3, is KAGVTQTPRYLIKTRGQQVTLSCSPISGHRSVSWYQQTPGQGLQFLFEYFSETQRNKGNFPGRFSGRQFSNSRSEMNVSTLELGDSALYLCASSSMRGTSYEQYFGPGTRLTVT.

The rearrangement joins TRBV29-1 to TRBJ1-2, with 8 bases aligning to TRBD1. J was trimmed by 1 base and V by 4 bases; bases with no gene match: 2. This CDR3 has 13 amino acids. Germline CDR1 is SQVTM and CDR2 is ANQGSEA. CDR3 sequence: CSVATGDNYGYTF. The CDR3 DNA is TGCAGCGTTGCGACAGGGGATAACTATGGCTACACCTTC.

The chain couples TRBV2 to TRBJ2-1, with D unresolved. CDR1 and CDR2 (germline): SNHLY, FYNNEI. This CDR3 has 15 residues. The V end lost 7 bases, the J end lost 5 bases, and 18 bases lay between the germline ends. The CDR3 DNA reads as TGTGCCAGCATCAGTGGTAGAAAAAAGGACAATGAGCAGTTCTTC. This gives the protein CASISGRKKDNEQFF.

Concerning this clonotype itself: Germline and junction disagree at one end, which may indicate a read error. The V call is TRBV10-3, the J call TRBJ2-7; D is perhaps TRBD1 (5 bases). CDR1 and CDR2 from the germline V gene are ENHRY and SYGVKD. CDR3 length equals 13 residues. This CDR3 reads CASSSGRTYEQYF. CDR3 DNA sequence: TGTGCCAGCAGTTCAGGGCGAACCTACGAGCAGTACTTC.

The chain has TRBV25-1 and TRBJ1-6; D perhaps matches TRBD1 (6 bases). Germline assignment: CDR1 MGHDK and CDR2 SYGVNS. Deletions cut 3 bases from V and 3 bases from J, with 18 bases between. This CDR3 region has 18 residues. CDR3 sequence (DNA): TGTGCCAGCAGTGAGGCCCCTTTGGACAGTTTCTATAATTCACCCCTCCACTTT. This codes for CASSEAPLDSFYNSPLHF.

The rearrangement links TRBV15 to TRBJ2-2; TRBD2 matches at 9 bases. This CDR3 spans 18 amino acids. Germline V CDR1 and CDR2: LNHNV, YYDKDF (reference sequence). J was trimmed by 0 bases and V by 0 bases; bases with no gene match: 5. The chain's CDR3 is CATSRDPPSGANTGELFF. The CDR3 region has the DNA TGTGCCACCAGCAGAGATCCACCTAGCGGGGCGAACACCGGGGAGCTGTTTTTT.